The clone carrying this T cell receptor (beta chain) has a count of ten or more. This specimen belongs to a study of regulatory T cells in long-lasting Graves disease. The time point: newly diagnosed GD, antithyroid drugs for less than 3 months. RNA from PBMCs was the source of the TCR library. Arm-PCR of CDR3 regions and iRepertoire HTBI primers were the basis on which TCR beta libraries were built. Original processing notes: Sample data revealed approximately 56 TRBV and some 13 TRBJ segments. TCRdb reanalysed the multiplex PCR reads using MiXCR and keeps one entry per CDR3 protein. These V and J calls originate from TCRdb's pipeline instead of the authors' own analysis. The sample includes around 420,000 distinct CDR3 sequences, 15% of them seen just once. The same sample was also studied in work on T cells in Graves' hyperthyroidism and ophthalmopathy. From that second work: No ophthalmopathy progression within 18 months constituted stable Graves' hyperthyroidism. Stable hyperthyroidism and ophthalmopathy were separated using 13 V-J signatures.

This TCR came from a middle-aged woman with Graves disease. Sample: peripheral blood mononuclear cells (PBMCs), taken at new diagnosis, from a patient treated with antithyroid drugs.

The CDR3 here is CASSVRGTAGNTIYF. DNA of the CDR3: TGTGCCAGCAGCGTAAGAGGGACAGCTGGAAACACCATATATTTT. The genes are TRBV11-2 and TRBJ1-3, with 7 bases fitting TRBD1. The junction had 6 bases not matched to a gene; V was cut back by 5 bases and J by 2 bases. The CDR3 is 15 residues long. CDR1 SGHAT and CDR2 FQNNGV come from the germline V gene.